These T cell receptor beta chains were read from a single sample in a study of shared clonotypes between healthy human individuals. The data were produced by immunoSEQ multiplex PCR, yet TCRdb's version contains in-frame clones alone and is incomplete. The sample records more than 450,000 clones, 79% being singletons. Sequencing was performed on PBMCs. These TCRs come from a woman between 40 and 50 years old in good health. Some clones in this sample may be carry-over from other donors' samples. Each CDR3 is given with its conserved first and last residue. The order of the fields is CDR3 DNA, CDR3 protein, J gene, D gene, CDR3 length, clone size, V gene. D genes are given only for firm matches. Not every row has a clone size; where given, it reads once, few, many or a size class.

DNA: TGCGCCAGCAGCTTTGACAGGGGGTTAACTGCGGACGAGCAGTACTTC; CDR3: CASSFDRGLTADEQYF; J: TRBJ2-7; D: TRBD1; length: 16; size: .; V: TRBV5-1
DNA: TGTGCCAGCAGTCCGGACTGGAGCGGCACAGATACGCAGTATTTT; CDR3: CASSPDWSGTDTQYF; J: TRBJ2-3; D: .; length: 15; size: .; V: TRBV6-4
DNA: TGTGCCAGCAGCTCCGAGGAAGGGACCTACAATGAGCAGTTCTTC; CDR3: CASSSEEGTYNEQFF; J: TRBJ2-1; D: .; length: 15; size: .; V: TRBV5-4
DNA: TGTGCCTGGGGGATTCGGAGCACTGAAGCTTTCTTT; CDR3: CAWGIRSTEAFF; J: TRBJ1-1; D: .; length: 12; size: few; V: TRBV30
DNA: TGTGCCAGCAGTTACCGTTCTCCGTCCGAATGGAGCAATCAGCCCCAGCATTTT; CDR3: CASSYRSPSEWSNQPQHF; J: TRBJ1-5; D: .; length: 18; size: .; V: TRBV28
DNA: TGCGCCAGCAGCTTGGACCCAGCCCCAAACACTGAAGCTTTCTTT; CDR3: CASSLDPAPNTEAFF; J: TRBJ1-1; D: .; length: 15; size: .; V: TRBV5-1
DNA: TGTGCCTGGGGTAGGAGGGAAAAACTGTTTTTT; CDR3: CAWGRREKLFF; J: TRBJ1-4; D: .; length: 11; size: .; V: TRBV30
DNA: TGTGCCAGCACCACAGACTACGAGCAGTACTTC; CDR3: CASTTDYEQYF; J: TRBJ2-7; D: .; length: 11; size: .; V: TRBV28
DNA: TGTGCCAGCAGTTTACAGGGTATCGGTTTTTCGGCCAATCAGCCCCAGCATTTT; CDR3: CASSLQGIGFSANQPQHF; J: TRBJ1-5; D: .; length: 18; size: .; V: TRBV28
DNA: TGTGCCACCAGGGAGGCAGGGGAAGAGACCCAGTACTTC; CDR3: CATREAGEETQYF; J: TRBJ2-5; D: .; length: 13; size: .; V: TRBV15
DNA: TGTGCCAGCAGCTTGGATCCGAGGTTCCGGTACGAGCAGTACTTC; CDR3: CASSLDPRFRYEQYF; J: TRBJ2-7; D: .; length: 15; size: .; V: TRBV5-6
DNA: TGTGCCAGCACCCCCGTGCGGGACTCTGAGCAGTTCTTC; CDR3: CASTPVRDSEQFF; J: TRBJ2-1; D: .; length: 13; size: .; V: TRBV6-6
DNA: TGCGCCAGCAGCTTGGCGGGGACAGCAAAAACCGGGGAGCTGTTTTTT; CDR3: CASSLAGTAKTGELFF; J: TRBJ2-2; D: TRBD1; length: 16; size: .; V: TRBV5-1
DNA: TGTGCCAGCAGCCAAGATCCCGGGAACAATGAGCAGTTCTTC; CDR3: CASSQDPGNNEQFF; J: TRBJ2-1; D: .; length: 14; size: .; V: TRBV4-2
DNA: TGCAGCGTTGAAGGCGGAGCGGGAGCCCCATACAATGAGCAGTTCTTC; CDR3: CSVEGGAGAPYNEQFF; J: TRBJ2-1; D: TRBD2; length: 16; size: .; V: TRBV29-1
DNA: TGTGCCAGCAGTTACCGGGACAGGAATAGCAATCAGCCCCAGCATTTT; CDR3: CASSYRDRNSNQPQHF; J: TRBJ1-5; D: TRBD1; length: 16; size: once; V: TRBV6-5
DNA: TGTGCCTACCGTCGATTAGACAGGAAAGCTTTCTTT; CDR3: CAYRRLDRKAFF; J: TRBJ1-1; D: .; length: 12; size: few; V: TRBV30
DNA: TGTGCCAGCAGCTTGGGACCCCGACAGGGAGAAGAGACCCAGTACTTC; CDR3: CASSLGPRQGEETQYF; J: TRBJ2-5; D: TRBD1; length: 16; size: .; V: TRBV5-4
DNA: TGTGCCACCAGCCGTTGGGGGTCGGAGACCCAGTACTTC; CDR3: CATSRWGSETQYF; J: TRBJ2-5; D: .; length: 13; size: .; V: TRBV15
DNA: TGCAGTGCTTCGGACTTCTACGAGCAGTACTTC; CDR3: CSASDFYEQYF; J: TRBJ2-7; D: .; length: 11; size: .; V: TRBV20-1
DNA: TGCGCCAGCACCGCGGGGACTAGCGACGCCAATGAGCAGTTCTTC; CDR3: CASTAGTSDANEQFF; J: TRBJ2-1; D: TRBD2; length: 15; size: .; V: TRBV5-1
DNA: TGTGCCAGTAGTATTTTGGGTGCCGTCGGTCAGCCCCAGCATTTT; CDR3: CASSILGAVGQPQHF; J: TRBJ1-5; D: .; length: 15; size: .; V: TRBV19
DNA: TGTGCCACCAGCAGAGGGGGGGAAACAGATACGCAGTATTTT; CDR3: CATSRGGETDTQYF; J: TRBJ2-3; D: .; length: 14; size: .; V: TRBV15
DNA: TGTGCCAGCAGCAGAGACGGTTCCTCCTACGAGCAGTACTTC; CDR3: CASSRDGSSYEQYF; J: TRBJ2-7; D: .; length: 14; size: .; V: TRBV6-5
DNA: TGTGCCAGCTCACACGATCAACTACAGGGGTATGACCCTGAAGCTTTCTTT; CDR3: CASSHDQLQGYDPEAFF; J: TRBJ1-1; D: TRBD1; length: 17; size: .; V: TRBV18
DNA: TGTGCCAGCAGCTTTCGGGGGCCCTACAATGAGCAGTTCTTC; CDR3: CASSFRGPYNEQFF; J: TRBJ2-1; D: .; length: 14; size: .; V: TRBV7-2
DNA: TGCGCCAGCAGTGAGGGCAGGGGAGGGGGAAACACTGAAGCTTTCTTT; CDR3: CASSEGRGGGNTEAFF; J: TRBJ1-1; D: .; length: 16; size: .; V: TRBV10-2